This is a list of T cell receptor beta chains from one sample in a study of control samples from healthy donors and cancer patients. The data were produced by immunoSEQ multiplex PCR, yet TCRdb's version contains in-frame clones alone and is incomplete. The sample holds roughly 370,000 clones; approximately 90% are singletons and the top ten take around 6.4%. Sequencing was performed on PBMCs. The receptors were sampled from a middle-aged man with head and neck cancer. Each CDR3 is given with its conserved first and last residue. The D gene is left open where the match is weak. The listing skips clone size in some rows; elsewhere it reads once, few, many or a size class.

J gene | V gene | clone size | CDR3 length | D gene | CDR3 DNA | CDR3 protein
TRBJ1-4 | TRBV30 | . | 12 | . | TGTGCCTGGGGCCAGCAGGGTGAAAAACTGTTTTTT | CAWGQQGEKLFF
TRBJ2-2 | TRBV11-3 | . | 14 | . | TGTGCCAGCAGCTTAGCGGGTAACACCGGGGAGCTGTTTTTT | CASSLAGNTGELFF
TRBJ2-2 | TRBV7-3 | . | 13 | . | TGTGCCAGCAGCCTACTAGAAACCGGGGAGCTGTTTTTT | CASSLLETGELFF
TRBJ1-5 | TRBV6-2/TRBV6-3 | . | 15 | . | TGTGCCAGCAGTTACTCGATGGGGTGGGATCAGCCCCAGCATTTT | CASSYSMGWDQPQHF
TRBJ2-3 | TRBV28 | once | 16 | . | TGTGCCAGCAGTGCCGCTCGCGGACCTAGCACAGATACGCAGTATTTT | CASSAARGPSTDTQYF
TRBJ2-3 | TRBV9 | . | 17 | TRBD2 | TGTGCCAGCAGCGCTTATAGCGGGGGGGCTTTGGCAGATACGCAGTATTTT | CASSAYSGGALADTQYF
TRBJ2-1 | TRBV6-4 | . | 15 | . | TGTGCCAGCAGTGAGGGCCAGAGCTCCTACAATGAGCAGTTCTTC | CASSEGQSSYNEQFF
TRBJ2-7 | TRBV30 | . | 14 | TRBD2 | TGTGCCTGGGGACTAGCGGGAGGGGCTTACGAGCAGTACTTC | CAWGLAGGAYEQYF
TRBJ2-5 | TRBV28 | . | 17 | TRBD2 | TGTGCCAGCAGTTTGTCATTAGCGGGGGGGGCCCAAGAGACCCAGTACTTC | CASSLSLAGGAQETQYF
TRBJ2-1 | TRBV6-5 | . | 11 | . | TGTGCCAGCAGGGGGGCCTATGAGCAGTTCTTC | CASRGAYEQFF
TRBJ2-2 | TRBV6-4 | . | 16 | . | TGTGCCAGCAGCATGAGACAGCCTGGGGTGGCCGGGGAGCTGTTTTTT | CASSMRQPGVAGELFF
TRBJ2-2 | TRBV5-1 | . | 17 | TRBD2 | TGCGCCAGCAGCCCTGGACTAGCGGGGGCGAACACCGGGGAGCTGTTTTTT | CASSPGLAGANTGELFF
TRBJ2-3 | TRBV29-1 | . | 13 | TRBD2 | TGCAGCGCGGGGGGGGCCAATCCAGATACGCAGTATTTT | CSAGGANPDTQYF
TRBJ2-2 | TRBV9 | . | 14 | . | TGTGCCAGCAGCTCCAAAATAAACACCGGGGAGCTGTTTTTT | CASSSKINTGELFF
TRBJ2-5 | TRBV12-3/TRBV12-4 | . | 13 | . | TGTGCCAGCAGTTTGGCTAGCCGTGAGACCCAGTACTTC | CASSLASRETQYF
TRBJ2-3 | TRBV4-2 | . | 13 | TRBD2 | TGTGCCAGCAGCCAGGGGGGGTCAGATACGCAGTATTTT | CASSQGGSDTQYF
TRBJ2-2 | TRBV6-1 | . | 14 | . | TGTGCCAGCAGTGAAGCGCGGGGCGCCGGGGAGCTGTTTTTT | CASSEARGAGELFF
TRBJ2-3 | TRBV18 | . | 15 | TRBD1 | TGTGCCAGCTCAACAACAGGGGGCGGGGAAGATACGCAGTATTTT | CASSTTGGGEDTQYF
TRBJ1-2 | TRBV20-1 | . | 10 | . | TGCAGTGCGCATAACTATGGCTACACCTTC | CSAHNYGYTF
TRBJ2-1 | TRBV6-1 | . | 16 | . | TGTGCCAGCAGTGATTGGGGGTCAGGAACCTACAATGAGCAGTTCTTC | CASSDWGSGTYNEQFF
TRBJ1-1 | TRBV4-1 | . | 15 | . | TGCGCCAGCAGCCAAGGTGGCGAAGGGATCAGTGAAGCTTTCTTT | CASSQGGEGISEAFF
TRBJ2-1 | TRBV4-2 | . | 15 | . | TGTGCCAGCAGCCAAGAAAGGACCAGGTACAATGAGCAGTTCTTC | CASSQERTRYNEQFF
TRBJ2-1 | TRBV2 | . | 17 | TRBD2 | TGTGCCAGCAGTGAAGGCGGGGGACTAGCGGGGCATAATGAGCAGTTCTTC | CASSEGGGLAGHNEQFF
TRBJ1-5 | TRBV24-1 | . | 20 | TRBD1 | TGTGCCACCAGTGATTCCCTTAGTCGTAGGGGGACAGGCGATAATCAGCCCCAGCATTTT | CATSDSLSRRGTGDNQPQHF
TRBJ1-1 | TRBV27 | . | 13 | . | TGTGCCAGCAGTTTATCTCCAGGTCTCGGGGCCGTCTTT | CASSLSPGLGAVF
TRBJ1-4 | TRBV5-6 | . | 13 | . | TGTGCCAGCAGCTTGGTAAGGAGCGGTGAACTGTTTTTT | CASSLVRSGELFF
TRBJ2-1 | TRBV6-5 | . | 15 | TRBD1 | TGTGCCAGCAGTTTCGGACAGGGGGGGGACAATGAGCAGTTCTTC | CASSFGQGGDNEQFF
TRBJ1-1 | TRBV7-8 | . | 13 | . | TGTGCCAGCAGCTTAGGGGACGGATTTGAAGCTTTCTTT | CASSLGDGFEAFF
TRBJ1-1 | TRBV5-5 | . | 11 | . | TGTGCCAGCAGCTTGACAGGGACAGCTTTCTTT | CASSLTGTAFF
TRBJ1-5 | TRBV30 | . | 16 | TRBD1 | TGTGCCTGGGGGGGATTAGGACAGGGAGGCAATCAGCCCCAGCATTTT | CAWGGLGQGGNQPQHF
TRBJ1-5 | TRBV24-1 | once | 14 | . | TGTGCCACCAGTGTAGGGGGGGCGGTTCAGCCCCAGCATTTT | CATSVGGAVQPQHF
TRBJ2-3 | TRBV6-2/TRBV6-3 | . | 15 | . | TGTGCCAGCAGTTACGGGGGCACTAGCACAGATACGCAGTATTTT | CASSYGGTSTDTQYF
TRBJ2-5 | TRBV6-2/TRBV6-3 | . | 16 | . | TGTGCCAGCAGCCCCCACGGGGGGCCCGGCCAAGAGACCCAGTACTTC | CASSPHGGPGQETQYF
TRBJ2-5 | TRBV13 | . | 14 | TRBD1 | TGTGCCAGCAGCCTCTCAGGGGGTACGGAGACCCAGTACTTC | CASSLSGGTETQYF
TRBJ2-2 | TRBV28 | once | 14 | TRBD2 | TGTGCCAGCGGGGGAGGGGCCCGCACCGGGGAGCTGTTTTTT | CASGGGARTGELFF
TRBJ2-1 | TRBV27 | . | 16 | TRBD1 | TGTGCCAGCAACATTATCGGGACAGGGGCCTACAATGAGCAGTTCTTC | CASNIIGTGAYNEQFF
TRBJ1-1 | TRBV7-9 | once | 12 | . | TGTGCCAGCAGCGGGTGGGGGCTTGAAGCTTTCTTT | CASSGWGLEAFF
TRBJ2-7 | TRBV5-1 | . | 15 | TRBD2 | TGCGCCAGCAGCATAGGACTAGCGATTACCTACGAGCAGTACTTC | CASSIGLAITYEQYF
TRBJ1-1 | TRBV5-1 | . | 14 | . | TGCGCCAGCGCCTCGGGGGGCGAGCCCACTGAAGCTTTCTTT | CASASGGEPTEAFF
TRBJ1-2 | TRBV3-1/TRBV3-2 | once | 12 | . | TGTGCCAGCAGCCAAGACTTCCATGGCTACACCTTC | CASSQDFHGYTF